This T cell receptor beta chain was sequenced in a study of T cell responses to AZD1222 COVID-19 vaccine. The study's findings and limits: Spike was spanned by vaccine-associated CD4 TCRs, which were dominant at 160-218 and 743-854. Unmutated variant regions reportedly attract nearly half of all spike-specific TCRs.

Here immunoSEQ multiplex PCR was the method, and the copy in TCRdb shows in-frame clones only, minus some. Of tens of thousands of clones in the sample, around 91% are singletons; the top ten hold roughly 31%. Remarks on this clone: The antigen is undetermined.

The germline V and J ends were trimmed by 7 bases and 1 base, with 8 bases remaining between them. Germline V gene lookup returns CDR1 LGHDT and CDR2 YNNKEL (reference sequence). The CDR3 runs 12 residues. The sequencing here drew on peripheral blood, taken on day 0 of AZD1222 vaccination. The chain is built from TRBV3-1 (or the pseudogene TRBV3-2) and TRBJ2-7, with D perhaps TRBD2 (6 bases). This sequence originates from an adult in good health. CDR3 bases: TGTGCCAGCATTAGCGGTTCCTACGAGCAGTACTTC. Its protein is CASISGSYEQYF.